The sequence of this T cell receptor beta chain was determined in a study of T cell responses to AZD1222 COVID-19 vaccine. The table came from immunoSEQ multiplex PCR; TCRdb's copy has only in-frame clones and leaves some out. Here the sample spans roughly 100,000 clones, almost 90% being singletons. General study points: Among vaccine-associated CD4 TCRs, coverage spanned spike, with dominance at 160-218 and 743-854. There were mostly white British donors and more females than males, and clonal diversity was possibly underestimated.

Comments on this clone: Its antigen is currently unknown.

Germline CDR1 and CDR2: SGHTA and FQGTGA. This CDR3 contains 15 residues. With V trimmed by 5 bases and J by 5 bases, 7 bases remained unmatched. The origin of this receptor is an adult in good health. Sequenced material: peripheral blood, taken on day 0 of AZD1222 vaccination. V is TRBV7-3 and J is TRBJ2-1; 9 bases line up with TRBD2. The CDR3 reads CASSPMAGGNNEQFF. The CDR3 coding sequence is TGTGCCAGCAGCCCCATGGCGGGAGGGAACAATGAGCAGTTCTTC.